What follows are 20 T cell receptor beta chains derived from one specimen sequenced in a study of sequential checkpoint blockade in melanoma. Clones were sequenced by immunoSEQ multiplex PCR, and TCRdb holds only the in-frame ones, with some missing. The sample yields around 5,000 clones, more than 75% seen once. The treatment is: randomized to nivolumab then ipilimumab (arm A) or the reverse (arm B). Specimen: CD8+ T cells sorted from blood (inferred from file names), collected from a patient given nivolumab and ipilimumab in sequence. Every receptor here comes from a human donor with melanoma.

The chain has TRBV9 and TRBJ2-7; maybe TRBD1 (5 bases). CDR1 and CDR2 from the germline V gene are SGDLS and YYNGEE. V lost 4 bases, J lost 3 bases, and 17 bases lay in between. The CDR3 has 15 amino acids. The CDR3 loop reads CASSYYQGFGYEQYF. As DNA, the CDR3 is TGTGCCAGCAGCTATTACCAGGGATTCGGCTACGAGCAGTACTTC.

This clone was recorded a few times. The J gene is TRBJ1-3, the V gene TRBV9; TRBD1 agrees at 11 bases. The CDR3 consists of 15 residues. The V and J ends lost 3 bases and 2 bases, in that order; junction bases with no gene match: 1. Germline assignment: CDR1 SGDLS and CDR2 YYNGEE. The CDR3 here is CASSAGQGAGNTIYF. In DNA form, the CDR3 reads TGTGCCAGCAGCGCGGGACAGGGGGCTGGAAACACCATATATTTT. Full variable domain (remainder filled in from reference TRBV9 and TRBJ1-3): DSGVTQTPKHLITATGQRVTLRCSPRSGDLSVYWYQQSLDQGLQFLIQYYNGEERAKGNILERFSAQQFPDLHSELNLSSLELGDSALYFCASSAGQGAGNTIYFGEGSWLTVV.

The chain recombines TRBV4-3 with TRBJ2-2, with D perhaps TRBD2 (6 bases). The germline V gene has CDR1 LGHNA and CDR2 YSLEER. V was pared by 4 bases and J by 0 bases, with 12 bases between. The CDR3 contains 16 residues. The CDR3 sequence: CASSRSSDANTGELFF. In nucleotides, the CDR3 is TGCGCCAGCAGCCGATCTAGCGATGCGAACACCGGGGAGCTGTTTTTT.

CDR3 protein: CASTYPIAGGNNEQFF. CDR3 coding DNA: TGTGCCAGTACCTACCCAATAGCGGGGGGTAACAATGAGCAGTTCTTC. The chain couples TRBV25-1 to TRBJ2-1; 10 bases fit TRBD2. The CDR3 length is 16 residues. V lost 9 bases to trimming and J lost 5 bases; unmatched junction nucleotides: 13. Germline V CDR1 and CDR2: MGHDK, SYGVNS. Full variable domain (rest looked up from reference TRBV25-1 and TRBJ2-1): EADIYQTPRYLVIGTGKKITLECSQTMGHDKMYWYQQDPGMELHLIHYSYGVNSTEKGDLSSESTVSRIRTEHFPLTLESARPSHTSQYLCASTYPIAGGNNEQFFGPGTRLTVL.

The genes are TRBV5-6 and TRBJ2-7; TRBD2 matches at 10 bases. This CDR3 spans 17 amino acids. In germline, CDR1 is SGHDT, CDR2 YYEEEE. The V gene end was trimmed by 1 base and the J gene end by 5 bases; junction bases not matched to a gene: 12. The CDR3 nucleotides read TGTGCCAGCAGCTTGTGGCGGAGATCCGGGACTAGCGACGAGCAGTACTTC. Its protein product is CASSLWRRSGTSDEQYF. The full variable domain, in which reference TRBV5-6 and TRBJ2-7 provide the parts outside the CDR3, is DAGVTQSPTHLIKTRGQQVTLRCSPKSGHDTVSWYQQALGQGPQFIFQYYEEEERQRGNFPDRFSGHQFPNYSSELNVNALLLGDSALYLCASSLWRRSGTSDEQYFGPGTRLTVT.

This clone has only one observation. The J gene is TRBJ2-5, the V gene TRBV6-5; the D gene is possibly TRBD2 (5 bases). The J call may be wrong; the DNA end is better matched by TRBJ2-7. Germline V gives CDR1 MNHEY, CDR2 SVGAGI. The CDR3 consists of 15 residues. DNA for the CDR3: TGTGCCAGCAGTTACTCGAGGGAGCTGACCTACGAGCAGTACTTC. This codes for CASSYSRELTYEQYF.

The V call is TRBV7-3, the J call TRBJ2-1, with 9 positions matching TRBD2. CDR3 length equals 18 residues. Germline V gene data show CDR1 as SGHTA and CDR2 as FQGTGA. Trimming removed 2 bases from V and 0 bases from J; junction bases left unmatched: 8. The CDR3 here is CASSLVFGSGGSYNEQFF. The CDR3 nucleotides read TGTGCCAGCAGCTTAGTTTTTGGTAGCGGGGGCTCCTACAATGAGCAGTTCTTC.

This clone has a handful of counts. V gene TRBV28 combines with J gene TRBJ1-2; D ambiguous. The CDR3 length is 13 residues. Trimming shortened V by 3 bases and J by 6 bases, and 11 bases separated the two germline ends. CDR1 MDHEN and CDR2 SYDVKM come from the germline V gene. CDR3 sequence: CASSLVEIHGYTF. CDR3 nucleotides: TGTGCCAGCAGTTTGGTAGAGATCCATGGCTACACCTTC.

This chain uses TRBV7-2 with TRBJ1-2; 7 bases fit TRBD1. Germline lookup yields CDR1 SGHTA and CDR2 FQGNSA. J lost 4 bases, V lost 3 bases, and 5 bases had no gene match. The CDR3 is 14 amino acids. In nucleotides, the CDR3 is TGTGCCAGCAGCTTCCATGACAGGGCCTATGGCTACACCTTC. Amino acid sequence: CASSFHDRAYGYTF.

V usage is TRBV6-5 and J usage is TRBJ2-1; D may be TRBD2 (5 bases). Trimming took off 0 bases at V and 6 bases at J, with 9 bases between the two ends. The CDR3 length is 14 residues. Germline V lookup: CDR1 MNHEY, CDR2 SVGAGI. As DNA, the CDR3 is TGTGCCAGCAGTTACTCGGACTGGGCCAATGAGCAGTTCTTC. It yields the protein CASSYSDWANEQFF.

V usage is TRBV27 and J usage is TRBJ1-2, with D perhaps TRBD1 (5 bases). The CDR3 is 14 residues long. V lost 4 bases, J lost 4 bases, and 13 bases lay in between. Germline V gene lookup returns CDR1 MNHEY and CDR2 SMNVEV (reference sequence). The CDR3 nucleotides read TGTGCCAGCAGTTCCTGGGCAGGGATCTATGGCTACACCTTC. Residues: CASSSWAGIYGYTF.

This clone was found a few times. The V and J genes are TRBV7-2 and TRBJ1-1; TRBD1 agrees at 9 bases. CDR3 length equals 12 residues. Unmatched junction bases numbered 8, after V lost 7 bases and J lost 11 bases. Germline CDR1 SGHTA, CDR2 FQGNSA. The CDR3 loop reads CASTNLGTGAFF. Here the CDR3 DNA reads TGTGCCAGCACCAACCTCGGGACAGGGGCTTTCTTT.

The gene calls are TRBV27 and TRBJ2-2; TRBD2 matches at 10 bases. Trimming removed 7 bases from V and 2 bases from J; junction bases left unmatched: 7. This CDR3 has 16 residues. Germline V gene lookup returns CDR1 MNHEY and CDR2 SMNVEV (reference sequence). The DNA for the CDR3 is TGTGCCAGCACTTTCCTAGCGGGGGTCAACACCGGGGAGCTGTTTTTT. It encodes CASTFLAGVNTGELFF.

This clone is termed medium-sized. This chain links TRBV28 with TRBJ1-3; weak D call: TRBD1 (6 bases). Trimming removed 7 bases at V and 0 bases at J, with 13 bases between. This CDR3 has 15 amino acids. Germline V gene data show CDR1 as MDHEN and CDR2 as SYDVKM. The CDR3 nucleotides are TGTGCCAGCACTCGACGGGGGGCCTCTGGAAACACCATATATTTT. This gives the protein CASTRRGASGNTIYF. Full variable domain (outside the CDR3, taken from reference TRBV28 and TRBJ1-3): DVKVTQSSRYLVKRTGEKVFLECVQDMDHENMFWYRQDPGLGLRLIYFSYDVKMKEKGDIPEGYSVSREKKERFSLILESASTNQTSMYLCASTRRGASGNTIYFGEGSWLTVV.

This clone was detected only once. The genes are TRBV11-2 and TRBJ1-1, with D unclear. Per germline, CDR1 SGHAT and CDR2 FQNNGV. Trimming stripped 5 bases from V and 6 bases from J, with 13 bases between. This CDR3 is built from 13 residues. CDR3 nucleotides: TGTGCCAGCAGCCCCTCGGGGTCTCCTGAAGCTTTCTTT. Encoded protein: CASSPSGSPEAFF. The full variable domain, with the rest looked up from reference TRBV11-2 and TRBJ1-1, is EAGVAQSPRYKIIEKRQSVAFWCNPISGHATLYWYQQILGQGPKLLIQFQNNGVVDDSQLPKDRFSAERLKGVDSTLKIQPAKLEDSAVYLCASSPSGSPEAFFGQGTRLTVV.

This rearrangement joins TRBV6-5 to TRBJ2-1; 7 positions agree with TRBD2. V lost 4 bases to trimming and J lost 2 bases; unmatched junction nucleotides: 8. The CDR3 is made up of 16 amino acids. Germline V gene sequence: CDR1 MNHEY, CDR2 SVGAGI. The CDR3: CASSSVSGAAYNEQFF. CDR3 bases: TGTGCCAGCAGTTCCGTGAGCGGGGCGGCCTACAATGAGCAGTTCTTC.

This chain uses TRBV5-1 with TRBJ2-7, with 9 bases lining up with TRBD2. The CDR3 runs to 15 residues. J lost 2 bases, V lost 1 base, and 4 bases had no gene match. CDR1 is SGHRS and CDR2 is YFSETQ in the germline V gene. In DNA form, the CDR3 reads TGCGCCAGCAGCTTGATAAGCGGGGGGACCTACGAGCAGTACTTC. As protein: CASSLISGGTYEQYF.

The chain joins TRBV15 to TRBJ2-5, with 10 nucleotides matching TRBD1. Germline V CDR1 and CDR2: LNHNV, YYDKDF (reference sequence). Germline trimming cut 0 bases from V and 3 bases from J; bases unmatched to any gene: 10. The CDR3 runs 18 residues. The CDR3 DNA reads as TGTGCCACCAGCAGAGAAATAGAGCGAGGGACAGGGGAAGAGACCCAGTACTTC. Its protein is CATSREIERGTGEETQYF.

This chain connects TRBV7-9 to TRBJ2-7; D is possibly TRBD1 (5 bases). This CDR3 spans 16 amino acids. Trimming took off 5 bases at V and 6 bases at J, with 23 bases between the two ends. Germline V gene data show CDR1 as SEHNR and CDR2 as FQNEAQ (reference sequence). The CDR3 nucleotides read TGTGCCAGCAGCCGGCCCAACCCCTGGGGCCCTACCGAGCAGTACTTC. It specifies CASSRPNPWGPTEQYF.

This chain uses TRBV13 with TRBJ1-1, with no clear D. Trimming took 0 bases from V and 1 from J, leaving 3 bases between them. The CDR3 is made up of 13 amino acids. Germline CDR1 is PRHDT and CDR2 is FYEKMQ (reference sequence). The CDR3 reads CASSLGSNTEAFF. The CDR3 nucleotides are TGTGCCAGCAGCTTAGGCTCGAACACTGAAGCTTTCTTT. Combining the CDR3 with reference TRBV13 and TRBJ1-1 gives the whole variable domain AAGVIQSPRHLIKEKRETATLKCYPIPRHDTVYWYQQGPGQDPQFLISFYEKMQSDKGSIPDRFSAQQFSDYHSELNMSSLELGDSALYFCASSLGSNTEAFFGQGTRLTVV.